Shown below are 13 T cell receptor beta chains from a single sample sequenced in a study of T cell repertoires in cytomegalovirus infection. TCRdb re-derived calls from the reads in MiXCR, one entry per CDR3 protein. The sample includes under 850,000 distinct CDR3 sequences, about a third of them seen just once. The sample comprised PBMCs. The origin of the receptors is a human donor in good health (CMV status not recorded). Some clones in this sample may be carry-over from other donors' samples.

This chain connects TRBV30 to TRBJ1-1; D is ambiguous. The CDR3 spans 13 residues. Per the germline V gene, CDR1 is GTSNPN and CDR2 is SVGIG (reference sequence). Trimming removed 3 bases from V and 4 bases from J, with 12 bases in between. CDR3 nucleotides: TGTGCCTGGAGGAGACTTGGGAGCACTGAAGCTTTCTTT. This encodes CAWRRLGSTEAFF. Combining the CDR3 with reference TRBV30 and TRBJ1-1 gives the whole variable domain SQTIHQWPATLVQPVGSPLSLECTVEGTSNPNLYWYRQAAGRGLQLLFYSVGIGQISSEVPQNLSASRPQDRQFILSSKKLLLSDSGFYLCAWRRLGSTEAFFGQGTRLTVV.

This clonotype was observed a single time. The conserved closing phenylalanine or tryptophan is absent in this CDR3, likely reflecting a read error. The genes are TRBV4-2 and TRBJ1-2; 8 positions agree with TRBD1. V was pared by 4 bases and J by 2 bases, with 15 bases of the junction left unmatched. This CDR3 comprises 18 residues. Germline CDR1 LGHNA, CDR2 YNFKEQ. The CDR3 is CASSRGVTPGQENYGYTC. CDR3 bases: TGTGCCAGCAGCCGAGGGGTTACACCGGGACAGGAGAACTATGGCTACACCTGC.

This clonotype was counted ten times or more. CDR3: CASSYGSNQPQHF. In nucleotides, the CDR3 is TGTGCCAGCAGTTACGGTAGCAATCAGCCCCAGCATTTT. This sequence joins TRBV6-5 and TRBJ1-5; D gene uncertain. Germline V lookup: CDR1 MNHEY, CDR2 SVGAGI. The CDR3 extends over 13 amino acids. V lost 2 bases and J 0 bases, leaving 2 bases between the germline ends.

This clonotype was counted between two and nine times. At one end, the junction sequence differs from germline, possibly due to a read error. The genes are TRBV7-7 and TRBJ2-5; TRBD2 matches at 12 bases. The CDR3 runs to 15 residues. Germline assignment: CDR1 SSHAT and CDR2 FNYEAQ (reference sequence). The CDR3 spells CASSIGLAGLETQYF. The CDR3 bases are TGTGCTAGCAGCATTGGACTAGCGGGGTTAGAGACCCAGTACTTC.

This clonotype has ten or more counts. This chain joins TRBV7-2 and TRBJ1-6, with D possibly matching TRBD1 (6 bases). V was cut by 6 bases and J by 2 bases, with 11 bases left in between. This CDR3 is 15 amino acids long. The germline CDR1 and CDR2 sequences are SGHTA and FQGNSA. The CDR3 nucleotides are TGTGCCAGCAGAACCGGGACAACCTATAATTCACCCCTCCACTTT. It translates to CASRTGTTYNSPLHF.

The gene calls are TRBV12-3 or TRBV12-4 and TRBJ1-1, with D unresolved. The CDR3 contains 11 residues. V lost 7 bases to trimming and J lost 8 bases, with 11 bases between them. The CDR3 loop reads CASNWGGEAFF. DNA for the CDR3: TGTGCCAGCAACTGGGGAGGGGAAGCTTTCTTT.

CDR3 coding DNA: TGCGCCAGCAGCCAAGCACTCTTAGCGGGGGGCTTCCAAGAGACCCAGTACTTC. The encoded protein is CASSQALLAGGFQETQYF. This rearrangement joins TRBV4-1 to TRBJ2-5; 10 bases are a match to TRBD2. The CDR3 is 18 residues long. V was clipped by 1 base and J by 1 base; unmatched bases: 9. CDR1 MGHRA and CDR2 YSYEKL come from the germline V gene.

This clonotype was counted between two and nine times. This chain links TRBV12-3 or TRBV12-4 with TRBJ2-7; D call uncertain. Trimming cost V 0 bases and J 1 base, with 13 bases left between them. CDR3 length: 16 amino acids. The CDR3 spells CASSLAWVGRSYEQYF. As DNA, the CDR3 is TGTGCCAGCAGTTTAGCTTGGGTCGGACGGTCCTACGAGCAGTACTTC.

V gene TRBV7-9 combines with J gene TRBJ2-7; no firm D call. Trimming left V 3 bases short and J 9 bases short, with 12 bases between. This CDR3 region has 12 residues. The germline V gene has CDR1 SEHNR and CDR2 FQNEAQ (reference sequence). The CDR3 sequence: CASSLGSGVQYF. CDR3 sequence (DNA): TGTGCCAGCAGCTTGGGCTCGGGTGTGCAGTACTTC.

The rearrangement joins TRBV6-1 to TRBJ2-1; 14 bases agree with TRBD2. V trimming: 5 bases; J trimming: 15 bases; junction bases outside the gene matches: 15. This CDR3 spans 16 amino acids. Germline values: CDR1 MNHNS, CDR2 SASEGT. This CDR3 is CASSYTRLAGGNSWFF. In DNA, the CDR3 is TGTGCCAGCAGTTACACCCGACTAGCGGGGGGGAATAGTTGGTTCTTC.

This clonotype was seen once. An end of the junction differs from the germline gene, which may be a read error. CDR3 sequence: CASRFNPGETQYF. Written as DNA, the CDR3 is TGTGCCAGCCGTTTCAACCCGGGAGAGACTCAGTACTTC. This sequence joins TRBV12-3 or TRBV12-4 and TRBJ2-5; D is perhaps TRBD2 (6 bases). The CDR3 totals 13 residues.

This chain connects TRBV7-9 to TRBJ1-5; a weak D match, TRBD1 (6 bases). This CDR3 has 17 residues. Deletions cut 3 bases from V and 1 base from J, with 16 bases between. From germline, CDR1 is SEHNR and CDR2 FQNEAQ (reference sequence). CDR3 sequence (DNA): TGTGCCAGCAGCTTTTTCCCCCCTGACAGGAGCAATCAGCCCCAGCATTTT. Its protein is CASSFFPPDRSNQPQHF.

The V gene is TRBV5-5, the J gene TRBJ2-1, with TRBD2 identical over 9 bases. Germline V gene sequence: CDR1 SGHKS, CDR2 YYEKEE (reference sequence). The J segment lost 7 bases and the V segment lost 5 bases, leaving 7 bases of the junction unmatched. The length of the CDR3 is 14 residues. The CDR3 is CASRTVAGVNEQFF. CDR3 DNA: TGTGCCAGCAGAACCGTAGCGGGGGTGAATGAGCAGTTCTTC.